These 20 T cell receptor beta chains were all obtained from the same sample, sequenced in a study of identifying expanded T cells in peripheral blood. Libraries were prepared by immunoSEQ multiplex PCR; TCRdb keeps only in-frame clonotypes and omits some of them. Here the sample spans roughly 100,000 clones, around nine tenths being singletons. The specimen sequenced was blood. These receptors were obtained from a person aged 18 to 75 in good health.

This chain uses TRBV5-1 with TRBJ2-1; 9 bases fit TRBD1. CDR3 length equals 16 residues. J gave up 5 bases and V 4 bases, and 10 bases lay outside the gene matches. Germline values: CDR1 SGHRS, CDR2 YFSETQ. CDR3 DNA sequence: TGCGCCAGCAGCCAGTTAGGGACAGGGTGGGACAATGAGCAGTTCTTC. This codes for CASSQLGTGWDNEQFF.

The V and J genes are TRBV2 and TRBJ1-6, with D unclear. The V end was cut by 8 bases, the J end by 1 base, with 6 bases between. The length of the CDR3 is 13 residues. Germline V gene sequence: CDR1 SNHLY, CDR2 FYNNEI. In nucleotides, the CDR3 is TGTGCCAGCCTCAAGTCCTATAATTCACCCCTCCACTTT. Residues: CASLKSYNSPLHF.

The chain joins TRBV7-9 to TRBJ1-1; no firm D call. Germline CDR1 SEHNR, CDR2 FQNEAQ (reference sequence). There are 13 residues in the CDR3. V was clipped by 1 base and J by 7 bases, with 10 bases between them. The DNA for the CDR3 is TGTGCCAGCAGCTTAGAGATGGGGATTGAAGCTTTCTTT. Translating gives CASSLEMGIEAFF. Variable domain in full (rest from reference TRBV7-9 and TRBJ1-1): DTGVSQNPRHKITKRGQNVTFRCDPISEHNRLYWYRQTLGQGPEFLTYFQNEAQLEKSRLLSDRFSAERPKGSFSTLEIQRTEQGDSAMYLCASSLEMGIEAFFGQGTRLTVV.

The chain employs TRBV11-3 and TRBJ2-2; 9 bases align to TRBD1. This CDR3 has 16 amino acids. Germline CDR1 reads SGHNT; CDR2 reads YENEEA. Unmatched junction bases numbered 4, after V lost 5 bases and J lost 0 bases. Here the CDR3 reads CASSRRQGANTGELFF. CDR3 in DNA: TGTGCCAGCAGCCGAAGACAGGGGGCGAACACCGGGGAGCTGTTTTTT.

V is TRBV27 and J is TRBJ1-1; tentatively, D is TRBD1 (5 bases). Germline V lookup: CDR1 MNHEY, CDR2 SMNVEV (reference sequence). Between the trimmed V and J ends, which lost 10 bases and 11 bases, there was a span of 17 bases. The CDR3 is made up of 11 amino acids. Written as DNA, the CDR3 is TGTGCCACCCGCCAGGGATATACGGCTTTCTTT. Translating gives CATRQGYTAFF.

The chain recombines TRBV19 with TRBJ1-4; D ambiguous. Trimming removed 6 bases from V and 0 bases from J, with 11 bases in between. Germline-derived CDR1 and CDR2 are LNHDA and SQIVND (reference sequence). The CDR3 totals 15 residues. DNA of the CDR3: TGTGCCAGTAGCACCGCCGGCGCAACTAATGAAAAACTGTTTTTT. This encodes CASSTAGATNEKLFF.

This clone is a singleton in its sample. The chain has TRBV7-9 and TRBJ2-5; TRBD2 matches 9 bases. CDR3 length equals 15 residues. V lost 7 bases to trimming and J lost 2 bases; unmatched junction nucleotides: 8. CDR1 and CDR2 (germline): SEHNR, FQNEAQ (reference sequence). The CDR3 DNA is TGTGCCAGCACGTCTAGCGGGGCGGAACAAGAGACCCAGTACTTC. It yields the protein CASTSSGAEQETQYF.

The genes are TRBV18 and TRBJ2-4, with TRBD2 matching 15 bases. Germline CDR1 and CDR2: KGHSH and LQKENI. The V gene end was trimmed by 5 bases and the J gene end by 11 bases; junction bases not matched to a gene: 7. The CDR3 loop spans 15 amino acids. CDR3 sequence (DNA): TGTGCCAGCTCATCGGGACTAGCGGGGGGTAAGGTTCAGTACTTC. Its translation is CASSSGLAGGKVQYF.

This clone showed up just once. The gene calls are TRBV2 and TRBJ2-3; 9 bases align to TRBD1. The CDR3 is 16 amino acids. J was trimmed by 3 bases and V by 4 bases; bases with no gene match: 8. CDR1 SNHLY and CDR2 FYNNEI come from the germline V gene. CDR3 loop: CASSVETGGGTDTQYF. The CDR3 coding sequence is TGTGCCAGCAGTGTTGAGACAGGGGGAGGAACAGATACGCAGTATTTT.

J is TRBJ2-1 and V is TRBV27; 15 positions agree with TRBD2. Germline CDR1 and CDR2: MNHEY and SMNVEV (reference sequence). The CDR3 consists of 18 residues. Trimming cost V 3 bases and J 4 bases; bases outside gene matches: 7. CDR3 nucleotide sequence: TGTGCCAGCAGTTTGGGAGGACTAGCGGGGGGGACTTACAATGAGCAGTTCTTC. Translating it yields CASSLGGLAGGTYNEQFF.

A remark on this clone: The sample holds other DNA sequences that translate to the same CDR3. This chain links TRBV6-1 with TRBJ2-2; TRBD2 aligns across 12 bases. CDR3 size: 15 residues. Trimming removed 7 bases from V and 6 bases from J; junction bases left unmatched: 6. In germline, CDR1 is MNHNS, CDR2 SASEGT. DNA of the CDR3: TGTGCCAGCACCGGACTAGCGGGGAGGGCCGGGGAGCTGTTTTTT. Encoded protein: CASTGLAGRAGELFF.

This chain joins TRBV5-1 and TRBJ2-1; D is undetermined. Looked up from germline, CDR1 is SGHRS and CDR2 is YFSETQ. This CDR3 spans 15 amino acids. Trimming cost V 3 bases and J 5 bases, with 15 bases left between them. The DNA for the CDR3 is TGCGCCAGCAGCTCGGATCCGAGACACGACAATGAGCAGTTCTTC. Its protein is CASSSDPRHDNEQFF. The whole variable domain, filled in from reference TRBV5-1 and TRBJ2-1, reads KAGVTQTPRYLIKTRGQQVTLSCSPISGHRSVSWYQQTPGQGLQFLFEYFSETQRNKGNFPGRFSGRQFSNSRSEMNVSTLELGDSALYLCASSSDPRHDNEQFFGPGTRLTVL.

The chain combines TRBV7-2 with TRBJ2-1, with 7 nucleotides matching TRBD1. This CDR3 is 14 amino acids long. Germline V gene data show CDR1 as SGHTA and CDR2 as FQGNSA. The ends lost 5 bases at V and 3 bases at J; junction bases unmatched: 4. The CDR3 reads CASSPGTDYNEQFF. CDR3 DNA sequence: TGTGCCAGCAGCCCCGGGACAGACTACAATGAGCAGTTCTTC.

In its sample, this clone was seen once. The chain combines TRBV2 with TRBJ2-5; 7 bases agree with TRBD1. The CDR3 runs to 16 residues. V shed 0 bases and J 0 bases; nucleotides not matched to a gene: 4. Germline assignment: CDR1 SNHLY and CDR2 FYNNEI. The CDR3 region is CASSEADRPYQETQYF. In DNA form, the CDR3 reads TGTGCCAGCAGTGAAGCGGACAGGCCGTACCAAGAGACCCAGTACTTC.

CDR3 sequence (DNA): TGTGCCAGCAGTTCGAACTCGGGGGTCAATGGCTACACCTTC. This encodes CASSSNSGVNGYTF. The V and J genes are TRBV6-6 and TRBJ1-2; D might be TRBD1 (5 bases). V shed 4 bases and J shed 6 bases, with 15 bases lying between them. CDR1 and CDR2 from the germline V gene are MNHNY and SVGAGI (reference sequence). The CDR3 is 14 residues long.

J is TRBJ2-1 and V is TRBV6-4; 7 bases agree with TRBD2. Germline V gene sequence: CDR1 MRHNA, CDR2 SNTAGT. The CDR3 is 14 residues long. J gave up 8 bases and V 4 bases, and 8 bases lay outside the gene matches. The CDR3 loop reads CASSGEGETDEQFF. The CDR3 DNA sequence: TGTGCCAGCAGTGGGGAGGGCGAGACCGATGAGCAGTTCTTC.

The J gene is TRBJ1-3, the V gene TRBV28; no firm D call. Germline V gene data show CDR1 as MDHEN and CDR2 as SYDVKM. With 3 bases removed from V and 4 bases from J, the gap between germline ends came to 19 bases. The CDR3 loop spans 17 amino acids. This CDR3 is CASSFLVGGWQGNTIYF. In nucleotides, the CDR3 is TGTGCCAGCAGTTTTCTGGTCGGCGGATGGCAAGGAAACACCATATATTTT.

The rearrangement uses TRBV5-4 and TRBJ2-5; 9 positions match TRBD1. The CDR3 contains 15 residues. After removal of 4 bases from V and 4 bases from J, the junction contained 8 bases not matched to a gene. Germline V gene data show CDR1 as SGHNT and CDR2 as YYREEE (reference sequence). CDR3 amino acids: CASSTDRGLSETQYF. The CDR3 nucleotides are TGTGCCAGCAGCACGGACAGGGGCCTTTCAGAGACCCAGTACTTC.

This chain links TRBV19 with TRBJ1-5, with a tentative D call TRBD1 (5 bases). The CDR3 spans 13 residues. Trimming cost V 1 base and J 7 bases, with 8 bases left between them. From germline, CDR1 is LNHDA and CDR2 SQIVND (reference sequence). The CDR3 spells CASSIVSGQPQHF. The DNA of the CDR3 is TGTGCCAGTAGTATAGTATCAGGGCAGCCCCAGCATTTT.

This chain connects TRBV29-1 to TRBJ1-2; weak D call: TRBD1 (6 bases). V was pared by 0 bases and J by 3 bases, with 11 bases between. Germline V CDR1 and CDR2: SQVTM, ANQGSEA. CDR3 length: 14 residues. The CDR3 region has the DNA TGCAGCGTTGAAGATCGGTCAGGGGACTATGGCTACACCTTC. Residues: CSVEDRSGDYGYTF.